This T cell receptor (beta chain) was profiled in a study of blood T cell repertoires in COVID-19. Across the whole study: The study drew acute and convalescent COVID-19 samples from the United States, Italy and Spain. T cells, B-cell-depleted T cells, or PBMCs provided the cDNA or gDNA that served as material.

The length of the CDR3 is 18 residues. Germline V gene data show CDR1 as SGDLS and CDR2 as YYNGEE. Losses at the gene ends were 2 bases for V and 1 base for J; bases not matched to a gene: 5. Sequencing was performed with immunoSEQ multiplex PCR; in TCRdb, only in-frame clones are kept and a portion is missing. The sample lists 150,000 to 200,000 clones, around 81% occurring once. V is TRBV9 and J is TRBJ2-2, with 13 bases that match TRBD2. The origin of this receptor is an elderly woman with COVID-19, enrolled during active disease. Sequencing input: peripheral blood. The CDR3 DNA is TGTGCCAGCAGCGTCCAGAGGACTAGCGGGGGGAACACCGGGGAGCTGTTTTTT. Its translation: CASSVQRTSGGNTGELFF.